This record concerns one TCR beta chain sequence. The data originate from a study of T cells in Graves' hyperthyroidism and ophthalmopathy. With 7 bases clipped from V and 1 base from J, the junction kept 16 bases outside the gene matches. From germline, CDR1 is SNHLY and CDR2 FYNNEI. The CDR3 is 19 residues long. TCR beta CDR3 sequences were amplified from RNA transcripts. With the HTBI primer set, the TCR CDR3 went through a first round of RT-PCR. TCRdb reprocessed the multiplex PCR reads with MiXCR, giving one entry per CDR3 protein. The sample lists roughly 800,000 distinct CDR3 sequences; around 39% were seen once.

This sequence originates from a man aged 18-30 years with Graves' hyperthyroidism. Sequencing used blood. The genes are TRBV2 and TRBJ2-5; TRBD2 matches 12 bases. The CDR3 here is CASTPPGLAGGPLQETQYF. The CDR3 nucleotides read TGTGCCAGCACCCCTCCTGGGCTAGCGGGAGGGCCCCTCCAAGAGACCCAGTACTTC.